This T cell receptor beta chain originates from a study of regulatory T cells in long-lasting Graves disease. Points from the study as a whole: Patients whose Graves' disease persisted exhibited lower TCR diversity than those newly diagnosed. Favoring TRBV28, TRBJ1-2 and TRBJ2-5 was a feature seen in persistent disease.

This clonotype has ten or more counts. Antigen specificity is unknown. Sequencing libraries for TCR beta were prepared with iRepertoire HTBI primers and Arm-PCR of CDR3 regions. A single record per CDR3 protein comes from TCRdb applying MiXCR to the multiplex PCR reads. The sample consists of 300,000 or so distinct CDR3 sequences, 15% to 20% of them appearing once. V lost 3 bases and J lost 0, with 11 bases in between. Germline CDR1 KGHDR, CDR2 SFDVKD. The CDR3 runs to 16 residues. The sample's time point: persistent/refractory GD, antithyroid drugs over 5 years with positive TRAb. Preparation of the TCR library used RNA extracted from PBMCs. EDTA tubes received approximately 10 milliliters of collected peripheral blood.

The source was peripheral blood mononuclear cells (PBMCs), collected when the disease was refractory, from a patient treated with antithyroid drugs. This chain joins TRBV24-1 and TRBJ1-5, with D perhaps matching TRBD1 (6 bases). This sequence was found in a female donor with Graves disease. The CDR3 here is CATSDPRRGSNQPQHF. The CDR3 nucleotides are TGTGCCACCAGTGATCCCCGCAGGGGTAGCAATCAGCCCCAGCATTTT.